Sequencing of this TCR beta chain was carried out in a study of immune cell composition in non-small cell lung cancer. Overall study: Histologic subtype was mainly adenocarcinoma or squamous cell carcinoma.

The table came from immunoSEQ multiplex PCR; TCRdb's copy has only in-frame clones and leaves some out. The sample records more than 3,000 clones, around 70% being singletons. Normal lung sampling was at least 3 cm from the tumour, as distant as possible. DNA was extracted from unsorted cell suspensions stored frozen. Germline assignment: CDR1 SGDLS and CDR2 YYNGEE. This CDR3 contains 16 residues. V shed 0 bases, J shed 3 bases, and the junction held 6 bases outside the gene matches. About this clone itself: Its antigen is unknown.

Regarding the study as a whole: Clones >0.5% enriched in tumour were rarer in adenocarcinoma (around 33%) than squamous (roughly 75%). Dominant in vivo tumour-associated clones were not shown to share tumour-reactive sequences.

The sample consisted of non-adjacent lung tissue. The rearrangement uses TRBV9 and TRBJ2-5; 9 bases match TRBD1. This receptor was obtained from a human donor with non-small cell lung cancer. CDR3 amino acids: CASSVEGQGMEETQYF. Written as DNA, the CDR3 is TGTGCCAGCAGCGTAGAGGGACAGGGTATGGAAGAGACCCAGTACTTC.